This TCR beta chain was recorded in a study of shared clonotypes between healthy human individuals. Regarding the study as a whole: Among donors, the sharing of clonotypes was expected to be influenced by sequencing depth.

As to this clone: Its target is unknown.

The repertoire was sequenced with immunoSEQ multiplex PCR; TCRdb's copy has only in-frame clones and lacks some. There are over 1.5 million clones in the sample; around 98% occur only once, and about 0.45% lies in the top ten. Germline-derived CDR1 and CDR2 are SGHDT and YYEEEE. The CDR3 has 15 residues. V was clipped by 5 bases and J by 6 bases, with 20 bases between them. There were no recent acute infections or vaccinations among the donors, who were healthy HIV-negative adults. CD45RA+ naive and CD45RA-negative memory subsets were separated from CD4+ cells. The chain is built from TRBV5-6 and TRBJ1-2; D unresolved. The specimen sequenced was naive CD4+ T cells sorted from blood. Noted subset: CD45RA+ positively selected. The TCR originated in a man aged 30 to 45 in good health. Written as DNA, the CDR3 is TGTGCCAGCAGGCAGCTTGGAGAGGGATGGGATGGCTACACCTTC. It translates to CASRQLGEGWDGYTF.